The 22 T cell receptor beta chains given below trace back to one sample, sequenced in a study of T cell responses to AZD1222 COVID-19 vaccine. Some clones are missing from TCRdb's copy, which holds only in-frame ones; the method was immunoSEQ multiplex PCR. The sample includes roughly 150,000 clones, approximately 89% seen only once; the top ten take roughly 4.7%. Sequenced here: peripheral blood, sampled on day 0 of AZD1222 vaccination. Receptors were obtained from an adult in good health.

This chain uses TRBV5-1 with TRBJ2-2; 10 bases are shared with TRBD2. The CDR3 is 16 amino acids. The germline V gene has CDR1 SGHRS and CDR2 YFSETQ. J was trimmed by 0 bases and V by 4 bases; bases with no gene match: 3. CDR3 loop: CASSKAGGTNTGELFF. CDR3 DNA sequence: TGCGCCAGCAGCAAAGCGGGAGGGACGAACACCGGGGAGCTGTTTTTT.

The chain uses TRBV4-2 and TRBJ2-5; tentative D call: TRBD2 (6 bases). V shed 0 bases and J shed 2 bases, with 10 bases lying between them. CDR1 is LGHNA, CDR2 YNFKEQ, per germline. The CDR3 covers 15 residues. The CDR3 spells CASSQDPGSQETQYF. DNA for the CDR3: TGTGCCAGCAGCCAAGATCCCGGGAGTCAAGAGACCCAGTACTTC.

This clone has just one count. The chain recombines TRBV7-2 with TRBJ2-3, with TRBD2 identical over 8 bases. The CDR3 extends over 17 amino acids. V lost 8 bases, J lost 1 base, and 14 bases stayed unmatched. The V gene's germline CDR1 is SGHTA and CDR2 FQGNSA. The CDR3 sequence: CASRGAGVDLGTDTQYF. DNA of the CDR3: TGTGCCAGCCGGGGAGCGGGAGTCGACCTTGGCACAGATACGCAGTATTTT.

This clone was counted once. This chain joins TRBV28 and TRBJ1-5; the D is unclear. The CDR3 runs to 13 residues. V lost 2 bases and J 4 bases, leaving 6 bases between the germline ends. Per germline, CDR1 MDHEN and CDR2 SYDVKM. The CDR3 nucleotides are TGTGCCAGCAGTTTAGAGAGGAATCAGCCCCAGCATTTT. This translates into CASSLERNQPQHF.

The chain joins TRBV4-1 to TRBJ2-7; 8 positions match TRBD2. V lost 1 base, J lost 5 bases, and 7 bases stayed unmatched. The CDR3 totals 15 residues. CDR1 is MGHRA and CDR2 is YSYEKL in the germline V gene. The CDR3, as DNA: TGCGCCAGCAGCCAAGGGGGCGGGAGGTTCAACGAGCAGTACTTC. This translates into CASSQGGGRFNEQYF.

This rearrangement joins TRBV6-6 to TRBJ1-5; 7 bases map to TRBD1. Germline CDR1 reads MNHNY; CDR2 reads SVGAGI (reference sequence). The junction had 6 bases not matched to a gene; V was cut back by 7 bases and J by 6 bases. The CDR3 contains 13 residues. The CDR3 DNA is TGTGCCAGCACCGACAGGGTCGGTCAGCCCCAGCATTTT. Translating gives CASTDRVGQPQHF.

In nucleotides, the CDR3 is TGCGCCAGCAGCTTGCATACAAGGGGTGCAACTGGAAACACCATATATTTT. Translated: CASSLHTRGATGNTIYF. The chain uses TRBV5-1 and TRBJ1-3; D is possibly TRBD1 (5 bases). The CDR3 is 17 amino acids. Germline V gene sequence: CDR1 SGHRS, CDR2 YFSETQ. Trimming removed 1 base at V and 2 bases at J, with 16 bases between.

This clone was picked up one time. The rearrangement uses TRBV19 and TRBJ2-1, with TRBD1 matching over 8 bases. The CDR3 length is 16 residues. The V gene's germline CDR1 is LNHDA and CDR2 SQIVND (reference sequence). V gave up 4 bases and J gave up 4 bases; unmatched junction bases: 9. The CDR3 reads CASSTQPGQEYNEQFF. The CDR3 coding sequence is TGTGCCAGTAGTACTCAACCGGGACAGGAGTACAATGAGCAGTTCTTC.

The chain uses TRBV7-6 and TRBJ2-2; 7 nucleotides match TRBD2. The germline CDR1 and CDR2 sequences are SGHVS and FNYEAQ. V gave up 1 base and J gave up 2 bases; unmatched junction bases: 7. CDR3 length: 17 residues. The DNA of the CDR3 is TGTGCCAGCAGCTTAGATACTAGCGAGCTAAACACCGGGGAGCTGTTTTTT. It specifies CASSLDTSELNTGELFF. The full variable domain, completed using reference TRBV7-6 and TRBJ2-2, is GAGVSQSPRYKVTKRGQDVALRCDPISGHVSLYWYRQALGQGPEFLTYFNYEAQQDKSGLPNDRFSAERPEGSISTLTIQRTEQRDSAMYRCASSLDTSELNTGELFFGEGSRLTVL.

Comment on this clone: At one end the junction does not follow the germline gene, possibly because of a read error. The J gene is TRBJ1-6, the V gene TRBV6-1; no definite D call. CDR1 and CDR2 from the germline V gene are MNHNS and SASEGT. The CDR3 extends over 14 amino acids. The CDR3 DNA follows: TGTGCCAGCTGTGAGAGCTCCTATAATTCACCCCTCCACTTT. Translating gives CASCESSYNSPLHF.

The J gene is TRBJ2-7, the V gene TRBV10-3; possibly TRBD1 or TRBD2 for D (6 bases each). CDR1 ENHRY and CDR2 SYGVKD come from the germline V gene. V shed 6 bases and J shed 1 base, with 16 bases lying between them. The CDR3 length is 15 residues. CDR3 nucleotides: TGTGCCATCAGGGAGGGGGACCTGGCTTCCTACGAGCAGTACTTC. Amino acid sequence: CAIREGDLASYEQYF.

This rearrangement joins TRBV19 to TRBJ2-7; D gene unclear. The germline V gene has CDR1 LNHDA and CDR2 SQIVND (reference sequence). The V and J ends lost 7 bases and 0 bases respectively, with 16 bases between them. This CDR3 contains 15 residues. This CDR3 reads CASTPSYGSSYEQYF. For the CDR3, the DNA is TGTGCCAGTACCCCTTCCTACGGAAGCTCCTACGAGCAGTACTTC.

In this sample, this clone turned up once. The V call is TRBV19, the J call TRBJ2-6; perhaps TRBD1 as D (6 bases). The CDR3 contains 20 residues. Germline V gives CDR1 LNHDA, CDR2 SQIVND (reference sequence). V lost 4 bases to trimming and J lost 0 bases, with 22 bases between them. The CDR3 DNA reads as TGTGCCAGTAGTAAAGATCCACAGGGTGTTGGACTCTCTGGGGCCAACGTCCTGACTTTC. Protein product: CASSKDPQGVGLSGANVLTF.

This clone was observed a single time. The genes are TRBV28 and TRBJ2-7; weak D call: TRBD2 (5 bases). Germline lookup yields CDR1 MDHEN and CDR2 SYDVKM. This CDR3 comprises 13 residues. Between the trimmed V and J ends, which lost 4 bases and 0 bases, there was a span of 7 bases. CDR3 sequence reads: CASSYSVSYEQYF. Written as DNA, the CDR3 is TGTGCCAGCAGTTATAGCGTCTCCTACGAGCAGTACTTC. Complete variable domain (other parts from reference TRBV28 and TRBJ2-7): DVKVTQSSRYLVKRTGEKVFLECVQDMDHENMFWYRQDPGLGLRLIYFSYDVKMKEKGDIPEGYSVSREKKERFSLILESASTNQTSMYLCASSYSVSYEQYFGPGTRLTVT.

This clone has just one count. The rearrangement links TRBV28 to TRBJ2-1; TRBD2 aligns across 10 bases. Germline loops: CDR1 MDHEN, CDR2 SYDVKM. The CDR3 is made up of 12 amino acids. V lost 7 bases to trimming and J lost 12 bases; unmatched junction nucleotides: 6. Here the CDR3 DNA reads TGTGCCAGCACTACCCAGCGGGGGGGGCAGTTCTTC. It yields the protein CASTTQRGGQFF.

V usage is TRBV7-2 and J usage is TRBJ1-2; TRBD1 is a possible D gene (5 bases). In germline, CDR1 is SGHTA, CDR2 FQGNSA. V lost 1 base, J lost 6 bases, and 12 bases lay in between. This CDR3 contains 14 residues. This CDR3 is CASSLVLGPHGYTF. CDR3 coding DNA: TGTGCCAGCAGCTTAGTTTTGGGACCCCATGGCTACACCTTC. Together with reference TRBV7-2 and TRBJ1-2, the CDR3 gives the full variable domain: GAGVSQSPSNKVTEKGKDVELRCDPISGHTALYWYRQSLGQGLEFLIYFQGNSAPDKSGLPSDRFSAERTGGSVSTLTIQRTQQEDSAVYLCASSLVLGPHGYTFGSGTRLTVV.

V is TRBV3-1 (or the pseudogene TRBV3-2) and J is TRBJ2-3; 16 bases match TRBD2. The CDR3 length is 18 residues. Trimming removed 4 bases from V and 0 bases from J; junction bases left unmatched: 4. Germline lookup yields CDR1 LGHDT and CDR2 YNNKEL (reference sequence). The CDR3 loop reads CASSPGTSGRDSTDTQYF. CDR3 sequence (DNA): TGTGCCAGCAGCCCCGGGACTAGCGGGAGGGATAGCACAGATACGCAGTATTTT.

This chain links TRBV6-5 with TRBJ2-7; D remains ambiguous. V lost 3 bases and J 3 bases, leaving 9 bases between the germline ends. CDR3 length: 13 amino acids. Per the germline V gene, CDR1 is MNHEY and CDR2 is SVGAGI. The CDR3 DNA follows: TGTGCCAGCAGTTATGCCGGTGACTACGAGCAGTACTTC. Translated: CASSYAGDYEQYF.

The chain is built from TRBV7-2 and TRBJ1-4; D may be TRBD1 (6 bases). Trimming removed 5 bases from V and 5 bases from J, with 15 bases in between. Looked up from germline, CDR1 is SGHTA and CDR2 is FQGNSA. This CDR3 is 15 amino acids long. CDR3 residues: CASSQTGVWNEKLFF. CDR3 sequence (DNA): TGTGCCAGCAGCCAGACAGGCGTTTGGAATGAAAAACTGTTTTTT.

The chain uses TRBV28 and TRBJ2-2, with no clear D. This CDR3 contains 15 residues. Germline lookup yields CDR1 MDHEN and CDR2 SYDVKM. V lost 1 base and J 5 bases, leaving 11 bases between the germline ends. DNA for the CDR3: TGTGCCAGCAGTTTATTTAATATCGGTACCGGGGAGCTGTTTTTT. Its protein is CASSLFNIGTGELFF.

The V call is TRBV9, the J call TRBJ2-3; perhaps TRBD2 as D (6 bases). This CDR3 is built from 15 residues. V was shortened by 4 bases and J by 4 bases, with 16 bases between the two germline ends. Per germline, CDR1 SGDLS and CDR2 YYNGEE. The CDR3 nucleotides are TGTGCCAGCAGCCCTCCCGAGCGGGCGGCAGATACGCAGTATTTT. Translating it yields CASSPPERAADTQYF.

The CDR3 DNA follows: TGTGCCAGCTCACTCTCGGGGACAGGGGACGGAAACACCATATATTTT. This translates into CASSLSGTGDGNTIYF. The chain carries TRBV18 and TRBJ1-3; 10 nucleotides match TRBD1. This CDR3 comprises 16 residues. CDR1 KGHSH and CDR2 LQKENI come from the germline V gene. J lost 4 bases, V lost 4 bases, and 7 bases had no gene match.